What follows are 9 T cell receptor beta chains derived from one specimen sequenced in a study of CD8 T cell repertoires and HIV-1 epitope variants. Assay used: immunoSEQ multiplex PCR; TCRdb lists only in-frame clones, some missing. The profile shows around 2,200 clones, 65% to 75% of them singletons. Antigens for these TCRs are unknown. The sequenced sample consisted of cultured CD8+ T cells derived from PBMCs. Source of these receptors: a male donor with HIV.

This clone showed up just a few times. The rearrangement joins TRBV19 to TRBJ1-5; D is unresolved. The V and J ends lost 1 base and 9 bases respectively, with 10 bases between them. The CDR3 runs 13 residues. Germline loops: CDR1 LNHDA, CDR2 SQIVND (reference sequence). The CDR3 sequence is CASSIVPEGPQHF. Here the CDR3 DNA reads TGTGCCAGTAGTATAGTTCCGGAGGGGCCCCAGCATTTT.

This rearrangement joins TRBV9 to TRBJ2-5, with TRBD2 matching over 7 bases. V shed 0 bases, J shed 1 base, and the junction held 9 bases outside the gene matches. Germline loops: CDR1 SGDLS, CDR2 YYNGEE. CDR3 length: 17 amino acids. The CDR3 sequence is CASSVAGAGSLQETQYF. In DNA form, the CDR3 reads TGTGCCAGCAGCGTAGCTGGAGCGGGGTCACTCCAAGAGACCCAGTACTTC.

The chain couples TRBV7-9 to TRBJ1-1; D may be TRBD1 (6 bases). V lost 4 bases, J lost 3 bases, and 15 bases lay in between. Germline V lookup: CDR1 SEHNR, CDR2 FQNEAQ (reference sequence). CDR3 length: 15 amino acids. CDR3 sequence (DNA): TGTGCCAGCAGCTCAGGGGAGAAAGCGTACACTGAAGCTTTCTTT. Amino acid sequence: CASSSGEKAYTEAFF.

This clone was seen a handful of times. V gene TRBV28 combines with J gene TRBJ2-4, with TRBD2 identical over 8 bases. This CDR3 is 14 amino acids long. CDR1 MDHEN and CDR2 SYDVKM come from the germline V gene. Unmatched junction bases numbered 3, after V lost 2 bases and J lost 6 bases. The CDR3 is CASSLGLAGNIQYF. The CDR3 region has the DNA TGTGCCAGCAGTTTAGGGCTAGCGGGAAACATTCAGTACTTC.

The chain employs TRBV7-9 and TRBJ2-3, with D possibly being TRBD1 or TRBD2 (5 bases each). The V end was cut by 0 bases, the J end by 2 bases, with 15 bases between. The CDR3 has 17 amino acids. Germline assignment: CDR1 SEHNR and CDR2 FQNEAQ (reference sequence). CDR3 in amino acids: CASSLATSGGNTDTQYF. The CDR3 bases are TGTGCCAGCAGCTTAGCTACTTCTGGGGGAAACACAGATACGCAGTATTTT.

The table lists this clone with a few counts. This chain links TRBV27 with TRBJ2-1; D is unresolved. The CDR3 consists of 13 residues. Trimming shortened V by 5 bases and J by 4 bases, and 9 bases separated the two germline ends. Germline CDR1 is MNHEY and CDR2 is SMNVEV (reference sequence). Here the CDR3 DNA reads TGTGCCAGCAGTCCCCTAAGTTACAATGAGCAGTTCTTC. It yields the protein CASSPLSYNEQFF.

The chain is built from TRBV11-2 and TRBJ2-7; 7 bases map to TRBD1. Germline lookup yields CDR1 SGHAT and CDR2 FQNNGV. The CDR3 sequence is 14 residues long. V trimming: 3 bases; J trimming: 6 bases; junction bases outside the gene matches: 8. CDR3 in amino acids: CASSLGQGVAEQYF. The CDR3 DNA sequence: TGTGCCAGCAGCTTGGGCCAGGGGGTAGCCGAGCAGTACTTC.

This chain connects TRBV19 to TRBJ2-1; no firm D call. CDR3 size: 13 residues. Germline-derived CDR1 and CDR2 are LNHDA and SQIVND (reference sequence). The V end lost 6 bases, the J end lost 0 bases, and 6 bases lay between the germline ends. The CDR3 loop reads CASSRSSYNEQFF. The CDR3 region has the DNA TGTGCCAGTAGCCGGAGCTCCTACAATGAGCAGTTCTTC.

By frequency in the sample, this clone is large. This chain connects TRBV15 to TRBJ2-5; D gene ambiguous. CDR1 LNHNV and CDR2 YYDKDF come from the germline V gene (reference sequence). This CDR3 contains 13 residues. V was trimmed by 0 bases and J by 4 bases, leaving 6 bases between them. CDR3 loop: CATSRDRRETQYF. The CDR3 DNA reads TGTGCCACCAGCAGAGATCGGAGAGAGACCCAGTACTTC.